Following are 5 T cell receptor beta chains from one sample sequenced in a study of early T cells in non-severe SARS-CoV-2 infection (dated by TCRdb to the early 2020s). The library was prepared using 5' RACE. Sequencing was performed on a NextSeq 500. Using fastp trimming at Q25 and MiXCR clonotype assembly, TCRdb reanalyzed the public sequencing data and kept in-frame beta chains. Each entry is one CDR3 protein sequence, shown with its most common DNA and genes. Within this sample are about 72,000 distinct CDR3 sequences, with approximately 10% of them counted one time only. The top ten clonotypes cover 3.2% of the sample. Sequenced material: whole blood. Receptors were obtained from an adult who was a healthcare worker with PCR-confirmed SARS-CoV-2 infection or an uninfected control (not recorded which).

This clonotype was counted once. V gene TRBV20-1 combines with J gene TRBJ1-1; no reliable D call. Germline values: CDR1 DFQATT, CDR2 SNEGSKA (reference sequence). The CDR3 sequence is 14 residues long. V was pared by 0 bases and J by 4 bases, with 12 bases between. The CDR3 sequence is CSARDSRGGTEAFF. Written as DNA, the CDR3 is TGCAGTGCTAGAGATTCTCGGGGAGGCACTGAAGCTTTCTTT.

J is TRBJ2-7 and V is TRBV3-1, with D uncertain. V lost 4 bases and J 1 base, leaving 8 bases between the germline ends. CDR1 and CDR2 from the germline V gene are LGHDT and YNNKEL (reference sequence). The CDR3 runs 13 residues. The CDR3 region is CASSPFRSYEQYF. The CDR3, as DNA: TGTGCCAGCAGCCCATTCCGGTCCTACGAGCAGTACTTC.

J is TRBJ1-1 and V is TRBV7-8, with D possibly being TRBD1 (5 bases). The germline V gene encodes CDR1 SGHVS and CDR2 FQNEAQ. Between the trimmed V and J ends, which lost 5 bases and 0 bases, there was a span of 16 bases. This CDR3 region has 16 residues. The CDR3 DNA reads TGTGCCAGCAGCCCCGTCTCGGGACGGTTGAACACTGAAGCTTTCTTT. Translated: CASSPVSGRLNTEAFF. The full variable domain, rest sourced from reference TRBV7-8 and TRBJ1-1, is GAGVSQSPRYKVAKRGQDVALRCDPISGHVSLFWYQQALGQGPEFLTYFQNEAQLDKSGLPSDRFFAERPEGSVSTLKIQRTQQEDSAVYLCASSPVSGRLNTEAFFGQGTRLTVV.

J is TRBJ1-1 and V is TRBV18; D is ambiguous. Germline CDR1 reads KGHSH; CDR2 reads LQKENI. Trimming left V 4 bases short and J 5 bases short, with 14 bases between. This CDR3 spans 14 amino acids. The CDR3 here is CASSRRTQKTEAFF. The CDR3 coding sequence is TGTGCCAGCTCACGGCGAACCCAGAAAACTGAAGCTTTCTTT.

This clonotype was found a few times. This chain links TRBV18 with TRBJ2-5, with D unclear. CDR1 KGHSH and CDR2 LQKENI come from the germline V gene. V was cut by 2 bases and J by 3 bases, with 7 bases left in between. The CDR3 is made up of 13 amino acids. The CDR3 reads CASSPGAEETQYF. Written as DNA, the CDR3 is TGTGCCAGCTCACCAGGTGCTGAAGAGACCCAGTACTTC.